This T cell receptor beta chain was captured in a study of OX40 agonist ivuxolimab in advanced cancers. Sequencing was performed with immunoSEQ multiplex PCR; in TCRdb, only in-frame clones are kept and a portion is missing. The sample records under 95,000 clones, roughly 90% being singletons. The V gene end was trimmed by 3 bases and the J gene end by 0 bases; junction bases not matched to a gene: 1. This CDR3 spans 15 amino acids. In germline, CDR1 is SGHTA, CDR2 FQGNSA. The source material was CD4+ or CD8+ T cells sorted from blood, sampled in a trial of the OX40 agonist ivuxolimab. This TCR was recovered from an adult with an advanced solid tumor such as melanoma, head and neck, liver or kidney cancer. The rearrangement uses TRBV7-2 and TRBJ2-3; 9 nucleotides agree with TRBD2. CDR3 nucleotide sequence: TGTGCCAGCAGCTTGCGGGGGGGTAGCACAGATACGCAGTATTTT. This translates into CASSLRGGSTDTQYF.